These T cell receptor beta chains were read from a single sample in a study of T cell responses to AZD1222 COVID-19 vaccine. Data came from immunoSEQ multiplex PCR; TCRdb stores just in-frame clones and leaves some out. The sample carries roughly 150,000 clones, about 91% recorded once. The sequences come from peripheral blood, collected on day 0 of AZD1222 vaccination. The receptors stem from an adult in good health. Both conserved end residues are part of each CDR3. A D gene is named only where the DNA matches it firmly. Clone size is stated in some rows and not others, as once, few, many or a class when expanded.

abundance,j_gene,v_gene,d_gene,CDR3aa,CDR3nt
NA,TRBJ1-1,TRBV24-1,TRBD1,CATRGQGALNTEAFF,TGTGCCACCCGGGGACAGGGGGCTTTGAACACTGAAGCTTTCTTT
NA,TRBJ2-2,TRBV5-1,NA,CASSTNIGTPGELFF,TGCGCCAGCAGCACAAATATAGGGACACCCGGGGAGCTGTTTTTT
NA,TRBJ2-6,TRBV5-1,NA,CASSPVRPGANVLTF,TGCGCCAGCAGCCCGGTGAGACCTGGGGCCAACGTCCTGACTTTC
NA,TRBJ2-3,TRBV5-4,NA,CASSVGPTTDTQYF,TGTGCCAGCAGCGTCGGACCGACCACAGATACGCAGTATTTT
NA,TRBJ1-5,TRBV7-2,TRBD1,CASSSTTTGIQHF,TGTGCCAGCAGCTCAACAACGACAGGGATACAGCATTTT
NA,TRBJ2-1,TRBV28,NA,CASSSPGWGEQFF,TGTGCCAGCAGTTCCCCCGGGTGGGGTGAGCAGTTCTTC
once,TRBJ1-2,TRBV3-1/TRBV3-2,NA,CASSQGARRGGYGYTF,TGTGCCAGCAGCCAGGGGGCCCGAAGGGGTGGCTATGGCTACACCTTC
NA,TRBJ1-2,TRBV28,TRBD1,CASRTEGQAYGYTF,TGTGCCAGCCGGACGGAGGGACAGGCCTATGGCTACACCTTC
NA,TRBJ2-7,TRBV29-1,TRBD2,CSVDGGVLGEQYF,TGCAGCGTTGATGGGGGGGTCCTCGGCGAGCAGTACTTC
NA,TRBJ2-2,TRBV12-3/TRBV12-4,NA,CASSFWGGELFF,TGTGCCAGCAGTTTTTGGGGCGGGGAGCTGTTTTTT
NA,TRBJ1-1,TRBV3-1/TRBV3-2,NA,CASSPERGTEAFF,TGTGCCAGCAGCCCAGAAAGGGGCACTGAAGCTTTCTTT
once,TRBJ2-1,TRBV6-1,NA,CASSDFSTSEQFF,TGTGCCAGCAGTGATTTCTCTACCAGTGAGCAGTTCTTC
NA,TRBJ2-2,TRBV6-2/TRBV6-3,NA,CASSWLGGANTGELFF,TGTGCCAGCAGTTGGCTAGGGGGGGCGAACACCGGGGAGCTGTTTTTT
NA,TRBJ2-3,TRBV5-6,NA,CASSLVGTDTQYF,TGTGCCAGCAGCTTAGTGGGCACAGATACGCAGTATTTT
NA,TRBJ1-5,TRBV11-2,NA,CASSLKGTADQPQHF,TGTGCCAGCAGCTTAAAGGGTACGGCTGATCAGCCCCAGCATTTT
NA,TRBJ1-4,TRBV21-1,NA,CATDPLDEKLFF,TGTGCCACGGACCCCTTAGATGAAAAACTGTTTTTT
NA,TRBJ2-7,TRBV29-1,NA,CSVAWLAPYEQYF,TGCAGCGTTGCTTGGCTAGCGCCCTACGAGCAGTACTTC
NA,TRBJ2-7,TRBV30,TRBD1,CAWSVGRGRYEQYF,TGTGCCTGGAGTGTAGGCAGGGGGCGGTACGAGCAGTACTTC
NA,TRBJ2-1,TRBV7-2,TRBD1,CASSPRDRDGGGPYNEQFF,TGTGCCAGCAGCCCCCGGGACAGGGATGGGGGAGGGCCTTACAATGAGCAGTTCTTC
NA,TRBJ2-4,TRBV9,NA,CASSAGLAKNIQYF,TGTGCCAGCAGCGCAGGACTAGCCAAAAACATTCAGTACTTC
NA,TRBJ2-7,TRBV11-3,NA,CASSLGGQIYEQYF,TGTGCCAGCAGCTTAGGCGGACAGATCTACGAGCAGTACTTC
NA,TRBJ2-7,TRBV5-5,TRBD1,CASSPYGTGANEQYF,TGTGCCAGCAGCCCTTACGGGACAGGGGCTAACGAGCAGTACTTC
few,TRBJ1-3,TRBV14,NA,CASSEFIRRNTIYF,TGTGCCAGCAGCGAATTTATTAGGAGAAACACCATATATTTT
once,TRBJ2-5,TRBV12-3/TRBV12-4,NA,CASSLGGLLLYF,TGTGCCAGCAGTTTAGGGGGACTCCTACTGTACTTC
NA,TRBJ2-1,TRBV13,TRBD2,CASSLRPSGDYNEQFF,TGTGCCAGCAGCCTACGTCCTAGCGGAGACTACAATGAGCAGTTCTTC
NA,TRBJ1-1,TRBV30,NA,CACRQRMNTEAFF,TGTGCCTGCCGACAGAGGATGAACACTGAAGCTTTCTTT
NA,TRBJ1-4,TRBV12-5,TRBD1,CASGLGTGGNEKLFF,TGTGCTAGTGGTTTGGGGACAGGGGGTAATGAAAAACTGTTTTTT
NA,TRBJ2-1,TRBV5-4,TRBD2,CASSLTSGRGNEQFF,TGTGCCAGCAGCTTGACTAGCGGGAGGGGTAATGAGCAGTTCTTC
NA,TRBJ2-7,TRBV7-7,TRBD2,CASSLGPSGNYEQYF,TGTGCTAGCAGCTTAGGGCCCAGCGGGAACTACGAGCAGTACTTC